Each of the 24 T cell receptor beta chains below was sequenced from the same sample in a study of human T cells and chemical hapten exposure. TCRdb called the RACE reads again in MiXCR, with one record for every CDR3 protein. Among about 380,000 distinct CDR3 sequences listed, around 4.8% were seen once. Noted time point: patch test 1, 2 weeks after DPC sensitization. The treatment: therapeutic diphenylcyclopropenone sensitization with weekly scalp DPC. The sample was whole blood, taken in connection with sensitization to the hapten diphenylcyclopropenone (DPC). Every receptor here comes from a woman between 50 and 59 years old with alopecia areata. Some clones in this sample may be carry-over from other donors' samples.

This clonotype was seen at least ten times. CDR3 loop: CASSYTSPGQGSTYGYTF. CDR3 coding DNA: TGTGCCAGCAGTTACACATCCCCGGGACAGGGATCCACCTATGGCTACACCTTC. This rearrangement joins TRBV6-5 to TRBJ1-2; 9 positions agree with TRBD1. This CDR3 spans 18 amino acids. V was clipped by 2 bases and J by 4 bases; unmatched bases: 14. CDR1 MNHEY and CDR2 SVGAGI come from the germline V gene.

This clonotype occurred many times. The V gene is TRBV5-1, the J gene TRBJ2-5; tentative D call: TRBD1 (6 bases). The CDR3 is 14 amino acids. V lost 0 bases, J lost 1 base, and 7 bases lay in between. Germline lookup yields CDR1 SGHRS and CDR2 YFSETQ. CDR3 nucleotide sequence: TGCGCCAGCAGCTTGGTAGGGGGCCAAGAGACCCAGTACTTC. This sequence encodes CASSLVGGQETQYF.

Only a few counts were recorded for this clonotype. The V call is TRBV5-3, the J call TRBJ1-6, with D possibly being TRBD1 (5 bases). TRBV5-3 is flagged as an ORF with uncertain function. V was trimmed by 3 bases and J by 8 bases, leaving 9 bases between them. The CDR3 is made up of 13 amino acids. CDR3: CARSSRGDSPLHF. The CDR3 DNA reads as TGTGCCAGAAGCTCGAGGGGTGATTCACCCCTCCACTTT.

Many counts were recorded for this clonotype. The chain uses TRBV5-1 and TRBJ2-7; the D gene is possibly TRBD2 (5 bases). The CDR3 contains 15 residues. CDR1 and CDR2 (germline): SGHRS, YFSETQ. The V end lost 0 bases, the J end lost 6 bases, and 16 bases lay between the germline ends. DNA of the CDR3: TGCGCCAGCAGCTTGGCGGCTAGCCGAGGCGGCGAGCAGTACTTC. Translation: CASSLAASRGGEQYF. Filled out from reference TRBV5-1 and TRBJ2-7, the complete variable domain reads KAGVTQTPRYLIKTRGQQVTLSCSPISGHRSVSWYQQTPGQGLQFLFEYFSETQRNKGNFPGRFSGRQFSNSRSEMNVSTLELGDSALYLCASSLAASRGGEQYFGPGTRLTVT.

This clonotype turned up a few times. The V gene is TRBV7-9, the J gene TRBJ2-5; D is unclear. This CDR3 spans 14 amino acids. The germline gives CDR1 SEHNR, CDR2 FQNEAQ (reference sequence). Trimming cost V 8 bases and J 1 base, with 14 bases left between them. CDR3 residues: CASAPSHGQETQYF. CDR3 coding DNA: TGTGCCAGCGCCCCGTCCCACGGCCAAGAGACCCAGTACTTC.

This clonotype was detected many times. The CDR3 DNA is TGCAGCGTTGAAAGGCGGGAGTGGGCCACTGAAGCTTTCTTT. It specifies CSVERREWATEAFF. This chain uses TRBV29-1 with TRBJ1-1; D unclear. Germline V CDR1 and CDR2: SQVTM, ANQGSEA. This CDR3 is 14 amino acids long. V dropped 2 bases and J dropped 4 bases, with 14 bases sitting between them.

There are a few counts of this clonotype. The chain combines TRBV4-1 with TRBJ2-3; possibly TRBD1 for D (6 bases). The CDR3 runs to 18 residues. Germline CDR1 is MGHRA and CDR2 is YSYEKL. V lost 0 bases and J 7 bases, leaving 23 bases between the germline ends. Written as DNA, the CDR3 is TGCGCCAGCAGCCAAGAAACAACTTGGCCAGGGGATTATCATACGCAGTATTTT. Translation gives CASSQETTWPGDYHTQYF.

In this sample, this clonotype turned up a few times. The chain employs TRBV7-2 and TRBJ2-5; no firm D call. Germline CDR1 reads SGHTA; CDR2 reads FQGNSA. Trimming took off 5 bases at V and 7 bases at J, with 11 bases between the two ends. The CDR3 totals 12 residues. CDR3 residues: CASSAYLGTQYF. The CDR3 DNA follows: TGTGCCAGCAGCGCGTATCTCGGGACCCAGTACTTC.

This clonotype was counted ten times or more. The CDR3 nucleotides read TGTGCCTGGAATCAAAGGGGGCAGCCCCAGCATTTT. This codes for CAWNQRGQPQHF. The V and J genes are TRBV30 and TRBJ1-5, with D possibly TRBD1 on 6 matching bases. The CDR3 is made up of 12 amino acids. CDR1 and CDR2 from the germline V gene are GTSNPN and SVGIG (reference sequence). V lost 4 bases to trimming and J lost 7 bases, with 11 bases between them.

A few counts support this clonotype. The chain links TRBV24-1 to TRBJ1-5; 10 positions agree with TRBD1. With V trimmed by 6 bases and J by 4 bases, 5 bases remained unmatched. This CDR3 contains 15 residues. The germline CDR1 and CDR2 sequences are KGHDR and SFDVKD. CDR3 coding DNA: TGTGCCACCAGTTCCGGGACAGGGGCTAATCAGCCCCAGCATTTT. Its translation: CATSSGTGANQPQHF.

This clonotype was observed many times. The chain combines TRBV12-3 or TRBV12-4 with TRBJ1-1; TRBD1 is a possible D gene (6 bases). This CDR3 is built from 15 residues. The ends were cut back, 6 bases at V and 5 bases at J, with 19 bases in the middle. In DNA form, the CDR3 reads TGTGCCAGCAGGGGTCCCAGGGGCGCGGGAACTGAAGCTTTCTTT. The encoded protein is CASRGPRGAGTEAFF.

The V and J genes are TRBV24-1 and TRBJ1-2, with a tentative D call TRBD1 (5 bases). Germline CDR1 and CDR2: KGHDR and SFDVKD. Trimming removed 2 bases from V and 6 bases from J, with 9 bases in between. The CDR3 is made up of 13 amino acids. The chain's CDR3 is CATSDSRGNGYTF. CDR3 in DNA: TGTGCCACCAGTGATTCGAGGGGAAATGGCTACACCTTC.

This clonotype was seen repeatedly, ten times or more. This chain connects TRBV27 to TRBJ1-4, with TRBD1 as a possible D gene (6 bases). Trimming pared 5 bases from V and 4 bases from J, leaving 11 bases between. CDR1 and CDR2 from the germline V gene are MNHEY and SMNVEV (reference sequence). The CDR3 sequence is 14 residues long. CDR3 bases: TGTGCCAGCAGTATTGGACAGTATAATGAAAAACTGTTTTTT. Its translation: CASSIGQYNEKLFF. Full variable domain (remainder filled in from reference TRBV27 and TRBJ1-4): EAQVTQNPRYLITVTGKKLTVTCSQNMNHEYMSWYRQDPGLGLRQIYYSMNVEVTDKGDVPEGYKVSRKEKRNFPLILESPSPNQTSLYFCASSIGQYNEKLFFGSGTQLSVL.

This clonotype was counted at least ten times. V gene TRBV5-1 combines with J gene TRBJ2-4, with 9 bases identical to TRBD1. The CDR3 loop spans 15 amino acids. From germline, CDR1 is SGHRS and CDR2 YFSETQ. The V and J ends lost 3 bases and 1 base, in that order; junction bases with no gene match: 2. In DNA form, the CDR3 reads TGCGCCAGCAGCTCCGACAGGGGGGCCAAAAACATTCAGTACTTC. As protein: CASSSDRGAKNIQYF.

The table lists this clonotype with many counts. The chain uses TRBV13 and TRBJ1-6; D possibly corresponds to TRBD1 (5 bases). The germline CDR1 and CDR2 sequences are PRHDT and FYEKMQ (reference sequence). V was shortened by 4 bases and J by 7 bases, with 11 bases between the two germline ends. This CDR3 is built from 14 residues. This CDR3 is CASSSGTSNSPLHF. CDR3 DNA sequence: TGTGCCAGCAGCTCCGGGACGAGCAATTCACCCCTCCACTTT.

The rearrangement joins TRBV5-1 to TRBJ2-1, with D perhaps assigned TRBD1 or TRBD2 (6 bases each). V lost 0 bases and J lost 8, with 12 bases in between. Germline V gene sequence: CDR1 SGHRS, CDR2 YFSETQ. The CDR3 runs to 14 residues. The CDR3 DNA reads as TGCGCCAGCAGCTTGGCCGGAGGGGGATATGAGCAGTTCTTC. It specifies CASSLAGGGYEQFF.

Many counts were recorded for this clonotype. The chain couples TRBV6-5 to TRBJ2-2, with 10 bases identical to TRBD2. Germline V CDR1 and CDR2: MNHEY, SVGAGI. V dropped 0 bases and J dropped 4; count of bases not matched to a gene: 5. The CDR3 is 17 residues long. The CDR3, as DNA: TGTGCCAGCAGTTACTCCGGACTAGCGGCCGCCACCGGGGAGCTGTTTTTT. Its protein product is CASSYSGLAAATGELFF.

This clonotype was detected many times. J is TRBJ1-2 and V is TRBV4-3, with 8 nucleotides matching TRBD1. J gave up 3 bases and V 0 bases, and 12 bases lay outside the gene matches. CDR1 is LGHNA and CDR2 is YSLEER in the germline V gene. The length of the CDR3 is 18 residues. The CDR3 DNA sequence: TGCGCCAGCAGCCAAGAAGTCCCGGGGGACAGGATCGACTATGGCTACACCTTC. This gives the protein CASSQEVPGDRIDYGYTF.

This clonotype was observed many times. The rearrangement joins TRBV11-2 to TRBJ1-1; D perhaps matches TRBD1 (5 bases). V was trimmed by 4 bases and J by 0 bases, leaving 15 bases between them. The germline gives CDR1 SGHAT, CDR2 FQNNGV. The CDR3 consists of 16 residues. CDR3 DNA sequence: TGTGCCAGCAGCTCCCTGGGGGGGAGTCTGAACACTGAAGCTTTCTTT. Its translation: CASSSLGGSLNTEAFF.

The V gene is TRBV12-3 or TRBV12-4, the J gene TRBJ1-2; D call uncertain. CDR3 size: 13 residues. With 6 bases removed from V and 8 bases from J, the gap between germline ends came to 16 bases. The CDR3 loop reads CASSLTGLEGYTF. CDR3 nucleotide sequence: TGTGCCAGCAGCCTTACGGGTTTGGAAGGCTACACCTTC.

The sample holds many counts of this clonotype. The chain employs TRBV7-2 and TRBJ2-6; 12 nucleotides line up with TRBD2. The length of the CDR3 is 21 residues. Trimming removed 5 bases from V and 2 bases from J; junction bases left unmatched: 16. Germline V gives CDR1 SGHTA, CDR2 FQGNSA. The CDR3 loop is CASSASRRLAGEKAGANVLTF. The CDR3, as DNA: TGTGCCAGCAGCGCGTCCCGGAGACTAGCGGGAGAGAAAGCTGGGGCCAACGTCCTGACTTTC. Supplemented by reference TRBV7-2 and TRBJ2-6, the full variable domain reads GAGVSQSPSNKVTEKGKDVELRCDPISGHTALYWYRQSLGQGLEFLIYFQGNSAPDKSGLPSDRFSAERTGGSVSTLTIQRTQQEDSAVYLCASSASRRLAGEKAGANVLTFGAGSRLTVL.

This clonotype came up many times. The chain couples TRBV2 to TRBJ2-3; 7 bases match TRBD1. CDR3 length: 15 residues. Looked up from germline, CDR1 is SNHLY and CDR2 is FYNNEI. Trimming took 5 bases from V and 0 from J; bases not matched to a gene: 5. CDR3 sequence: CASSLQGTSTDTQYF. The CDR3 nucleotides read TGTGCCAGCAGTCTACAGGGGACGAGCACAGATACGCAGTATTTT.

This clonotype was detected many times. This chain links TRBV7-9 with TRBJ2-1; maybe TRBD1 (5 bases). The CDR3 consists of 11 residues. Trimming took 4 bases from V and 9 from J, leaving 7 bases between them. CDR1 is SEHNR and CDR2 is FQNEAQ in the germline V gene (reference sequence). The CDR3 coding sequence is TGTGCCAGCAGCTCAGGGCCTGAGCAGTTCTTC. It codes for CASSSGPEQFF. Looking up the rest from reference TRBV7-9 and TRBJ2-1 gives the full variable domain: DTGVSQNPRHKITKRGQNVTFRCDPISEHNRLYWYRQTLGQGPEFLTYFQNEAQLEKSRLLSDRFSAERPKGSFSTLEIQRTEQGDSAMYLCASSSGPEQFFGPGTRLTVL.

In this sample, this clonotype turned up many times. The CDR3 coding sequence is TGTGCCAGTAGTACCGGACTAGCGGAGCCAGCCAAAAACATTCAGTACTTC. This codes for CASSTGLAEPAKNIQYF. The chain joins TRBV19 to TRBJ2-4; 10 positions agree with TRBD2. With 4 bases clipped from V and 0 bases from J, the junction kept 6 bases outside the gene matches. Germline V gene lookup returns CDR1 LNHDA and CDR2 SQIVND (reference sequence). CDR3 length: 17 residues. Looking up the rest from reference TRBV19 and TRBJ2-4 gives the full variable domain: DGGITQSPKYLFRKEGQNVTLSCEQNLNHDAMYWYRQDPGQGLRLIYYSQIVNDFQKGDIAEGYSVSREKKESFPLTVTSAQKNPTAFYLCASSTGLAEPAKNIQYFGAGTRLSVL.